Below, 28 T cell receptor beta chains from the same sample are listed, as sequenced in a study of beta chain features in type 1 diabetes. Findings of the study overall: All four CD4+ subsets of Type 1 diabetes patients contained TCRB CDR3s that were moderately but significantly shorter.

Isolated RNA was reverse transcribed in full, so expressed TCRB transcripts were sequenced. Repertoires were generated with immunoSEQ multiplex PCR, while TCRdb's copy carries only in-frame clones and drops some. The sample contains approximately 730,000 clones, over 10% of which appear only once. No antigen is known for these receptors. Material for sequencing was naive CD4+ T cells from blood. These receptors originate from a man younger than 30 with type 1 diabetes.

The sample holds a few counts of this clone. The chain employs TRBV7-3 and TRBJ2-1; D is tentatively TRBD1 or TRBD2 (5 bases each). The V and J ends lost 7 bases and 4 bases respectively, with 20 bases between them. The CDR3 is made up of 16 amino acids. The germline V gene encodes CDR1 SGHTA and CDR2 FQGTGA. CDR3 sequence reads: CASTPGPGQRYNEQFF. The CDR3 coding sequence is TGTGCCAGCACCCCAGGCCCGGGGCAGAGATACAATGAGCAGTTCTTC.

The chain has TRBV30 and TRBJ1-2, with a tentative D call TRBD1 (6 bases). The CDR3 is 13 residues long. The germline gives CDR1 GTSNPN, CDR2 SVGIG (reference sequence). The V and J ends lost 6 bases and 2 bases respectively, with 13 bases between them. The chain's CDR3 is CACSGQRNYGYTF. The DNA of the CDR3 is TGTGCCTGTTCCGGACAGAGGAACTATGGCTACACCTTC.

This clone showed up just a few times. CDR3 region: CASSKDRHEQYF. CDR3 DNA sequence: TGTGCCAGCAGCAAGGACAGGCACGAGCAGTACTTC. The chain carries TRBV21-1 and TRBJ2-7; the table names TRBD1, a call not compared with the DNA. TRBV21-1 is a known pseudogene. The CDR3 is 12 amino acids.

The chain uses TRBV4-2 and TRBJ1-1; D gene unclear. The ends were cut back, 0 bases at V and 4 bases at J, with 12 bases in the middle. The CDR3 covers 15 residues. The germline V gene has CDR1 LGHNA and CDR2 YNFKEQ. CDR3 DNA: TGTGCCAGCAGCCAAGATACGGCCACTGCCACTGAAGCTTTCTTT. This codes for CASSQDTATATEAFF.

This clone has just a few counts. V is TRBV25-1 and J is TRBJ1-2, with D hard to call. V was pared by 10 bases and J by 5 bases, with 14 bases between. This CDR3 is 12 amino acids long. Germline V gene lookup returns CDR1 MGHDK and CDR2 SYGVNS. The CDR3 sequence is CATFTLGYGYTF. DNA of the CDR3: TGTGCCACGTTCACTCTGGGTTATGGCTACACCTTC.

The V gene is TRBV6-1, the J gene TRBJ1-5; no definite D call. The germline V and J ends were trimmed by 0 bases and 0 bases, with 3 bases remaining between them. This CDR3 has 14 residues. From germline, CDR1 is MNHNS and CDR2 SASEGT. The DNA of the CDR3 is TGTGCCAGCAGTGAAGCAAATAGCAATCAGCCCCAGCATTTT. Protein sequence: CASSEANSNQPQHF.

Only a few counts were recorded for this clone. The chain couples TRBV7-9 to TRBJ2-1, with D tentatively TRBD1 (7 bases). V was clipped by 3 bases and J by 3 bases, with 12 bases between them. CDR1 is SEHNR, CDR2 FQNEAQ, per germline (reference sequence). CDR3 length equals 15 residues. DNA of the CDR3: TGTGCCAGCAGCTTGCAGGGGGACTTCTACAATGAGCAGTTCTTC. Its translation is CASSLQGDFYNEQFF.

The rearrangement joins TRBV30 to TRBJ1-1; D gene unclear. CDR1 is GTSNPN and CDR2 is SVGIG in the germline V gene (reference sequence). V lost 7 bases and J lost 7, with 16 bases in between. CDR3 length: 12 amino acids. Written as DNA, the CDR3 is TGTGCCTCTACTTCCCGGCGGGATGAAGCTTTCTTT. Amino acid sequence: CASTSRRDEAFF.

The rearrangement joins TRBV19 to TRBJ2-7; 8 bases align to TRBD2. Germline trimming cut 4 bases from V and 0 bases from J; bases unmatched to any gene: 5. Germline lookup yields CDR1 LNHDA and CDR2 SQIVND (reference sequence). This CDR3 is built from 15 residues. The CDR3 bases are TGTGCCAGTAGTACCCTAAGCGGGGGCTCCTACGAGCAGTACTTC. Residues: CASSTLSGGSYEQYF.

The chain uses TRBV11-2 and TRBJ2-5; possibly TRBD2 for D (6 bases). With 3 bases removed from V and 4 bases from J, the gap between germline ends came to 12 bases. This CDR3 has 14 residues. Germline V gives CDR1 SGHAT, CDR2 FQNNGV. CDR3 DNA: TGTGCCAGCAGCTTCAACACTAGCCCAGAGACCCAGTACTTC. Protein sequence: CASSFNTSPETQYF.

The CDR3 here is CASRDQGRNTEAFF. The CDR3 coding sequence is TGTGCCAGCAGGGATCAGGGGCGGAACACTGAAGCTTTCTTT. V usage is TRBV13 and J usage is TRBJ1-1; possibly TRBD1 for D (6 bases). Germline assignment: CDR1 PRHDT and CDR2 FYEKMQ (reference sequence). This CDR3 has 14 amino acids. V lost 6 bases and J 1 base, leaving 12 bases between the germline ends.

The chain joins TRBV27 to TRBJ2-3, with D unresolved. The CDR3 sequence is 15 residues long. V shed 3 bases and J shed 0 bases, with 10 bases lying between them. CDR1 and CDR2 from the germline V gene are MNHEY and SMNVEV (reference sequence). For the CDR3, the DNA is TGTGCCAGCAGTTTGGCGGACCCTAGCACAGATACGCAGTATTTT. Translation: CASSLADPSTDTQYF.

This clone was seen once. The DNA of the CDR3 is TGTGCCAGCAGCTCTAATCGACAAACCTACAATGAGCAGTTCTTC. This gives the protein CASSSNRQTYNEQFF. The V call is TRBV7-9, the J call TRBJ2-1; no reliable D call. The germline V gene encodes CDR1 SEHNR and CDR2 FQNEAQ (reference sequence). The germline V and J ends were trimmed by 4 bases and 2 bases, with 12 bases remaining between them. The CDR3 runs 15 residues.

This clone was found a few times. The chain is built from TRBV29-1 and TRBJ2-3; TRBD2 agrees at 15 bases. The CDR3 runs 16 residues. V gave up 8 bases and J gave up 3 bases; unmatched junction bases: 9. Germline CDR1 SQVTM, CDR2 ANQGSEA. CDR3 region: CSTGLAGGLSTDTQYF. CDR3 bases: TGCAGCACCGGACTAGCGGGGGGGCTTAGTACAGATACGCAGTATTTT.

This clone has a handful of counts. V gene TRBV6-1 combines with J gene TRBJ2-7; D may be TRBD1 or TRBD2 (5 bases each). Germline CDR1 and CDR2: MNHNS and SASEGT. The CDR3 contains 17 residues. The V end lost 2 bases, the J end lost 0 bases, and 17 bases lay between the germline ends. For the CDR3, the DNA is TGTGCCAGCAGTGAACTCCGTGGGGGTTGGAGCTCCTACGAGCAGTACTTC. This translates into CASSELRGGWSSYEQYF.

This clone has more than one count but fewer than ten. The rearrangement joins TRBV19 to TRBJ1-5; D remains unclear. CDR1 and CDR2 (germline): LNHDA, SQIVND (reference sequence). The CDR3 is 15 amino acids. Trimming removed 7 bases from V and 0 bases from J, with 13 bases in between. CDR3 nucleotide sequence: TGTGCCAGTAAGTTGGGCGGACCTAGCAATCAGCCCCAGCATTTT. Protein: CASKLGGPSNQPQHF.

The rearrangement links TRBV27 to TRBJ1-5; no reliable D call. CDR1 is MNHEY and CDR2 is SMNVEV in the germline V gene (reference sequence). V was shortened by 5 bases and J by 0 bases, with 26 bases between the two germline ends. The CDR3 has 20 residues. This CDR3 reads CASSPRGPGLKSYSNQPQHF. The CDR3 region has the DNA TGTGCCAGCAGTCCCCGCGGGCCAGGATTGAAGTCGTATAGCAATCAGCCCCAGCATTTT.

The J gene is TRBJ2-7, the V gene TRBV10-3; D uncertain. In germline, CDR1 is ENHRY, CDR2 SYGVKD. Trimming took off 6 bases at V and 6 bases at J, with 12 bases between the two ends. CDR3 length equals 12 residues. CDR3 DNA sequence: TGTGCCATCAGCCAGACCCCCGGCGAGCAGTACTTC. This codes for CAISQTPGEQYF.

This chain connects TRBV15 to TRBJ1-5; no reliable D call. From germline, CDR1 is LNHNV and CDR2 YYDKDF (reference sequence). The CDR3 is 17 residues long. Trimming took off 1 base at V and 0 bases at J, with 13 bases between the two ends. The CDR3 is CATSRGSQSYSNQPQHF. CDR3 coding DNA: TGTGCCACCAGCAGAGGATCGCAAAGTTATAGCAATCAGCCCCAGCATTTT.

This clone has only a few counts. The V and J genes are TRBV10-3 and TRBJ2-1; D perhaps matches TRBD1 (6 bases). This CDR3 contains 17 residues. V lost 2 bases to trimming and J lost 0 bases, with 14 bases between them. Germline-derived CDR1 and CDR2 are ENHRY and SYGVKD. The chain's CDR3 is CAISEVGTPSSYNEQFF. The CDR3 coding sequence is TGTGCCATCAGTGAGGTCGGGACACCGAGCTCCTACAATGAGCAGTTCTTC.

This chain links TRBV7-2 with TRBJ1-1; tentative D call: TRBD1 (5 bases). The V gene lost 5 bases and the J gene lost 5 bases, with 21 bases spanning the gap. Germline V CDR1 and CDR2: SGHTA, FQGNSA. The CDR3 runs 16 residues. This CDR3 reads CASSLSPVAGGTEAFF. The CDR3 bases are TGTGCCAGCAGCCTATCCCCCGTGGCCGGGGGGACTGAAGCTTTCTTT.

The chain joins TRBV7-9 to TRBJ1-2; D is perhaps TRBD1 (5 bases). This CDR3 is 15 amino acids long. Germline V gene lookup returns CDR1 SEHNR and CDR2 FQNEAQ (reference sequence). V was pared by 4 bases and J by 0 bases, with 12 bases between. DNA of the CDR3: TGTGCCAGCAGCTATGGGACGGAACCTAACTATGGCTACACCTTC. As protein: CASSYGTEPNYGYTF.

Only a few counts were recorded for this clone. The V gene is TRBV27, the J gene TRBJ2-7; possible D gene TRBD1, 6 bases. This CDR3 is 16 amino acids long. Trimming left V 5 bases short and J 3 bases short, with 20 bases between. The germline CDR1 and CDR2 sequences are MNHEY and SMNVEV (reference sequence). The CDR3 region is CASSRRQVGSDYEQYF. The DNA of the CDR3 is TGTGCCAGCAGTCGTAGACAGGTTGGATCAGACTACGAGCAGTACTTC.

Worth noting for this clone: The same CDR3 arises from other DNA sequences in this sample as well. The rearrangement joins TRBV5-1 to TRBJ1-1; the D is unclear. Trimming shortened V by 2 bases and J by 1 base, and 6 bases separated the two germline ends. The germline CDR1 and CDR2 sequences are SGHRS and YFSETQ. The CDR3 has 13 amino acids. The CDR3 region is CASSFGGNTEAFF. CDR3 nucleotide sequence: TGCGCCAGCAGCTTTGGTGGGAACACTGAAGCTTTCTTT.

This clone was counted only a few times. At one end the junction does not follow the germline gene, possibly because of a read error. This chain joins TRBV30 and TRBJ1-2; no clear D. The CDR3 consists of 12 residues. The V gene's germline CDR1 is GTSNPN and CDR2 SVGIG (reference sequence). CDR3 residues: CAWSVPGLRANF. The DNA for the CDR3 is TGTGCCTGGAGTGTACCCGGACTGAGGGCTAACTTC.

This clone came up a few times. This CDR3 is CSVAGRLLETQYF. The DNA of the CDR3 is TGCAGCGTTGCAGGCAGACTGTTGGAGACCCAGTACTTC. V and J are TRBV29-1 and TRBJ2-5; D is undetermined. Per germline, CDR1 SQVTM and CDR2 ANQGSEA. The CDR3 has 13 residues. The V end was cut by 4 bases, the J end by 5 bases, with 14 bases between.

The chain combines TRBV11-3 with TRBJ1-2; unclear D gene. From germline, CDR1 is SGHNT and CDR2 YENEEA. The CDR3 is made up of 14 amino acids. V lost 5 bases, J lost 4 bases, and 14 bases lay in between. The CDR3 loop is CASSGLSAVYGYTF. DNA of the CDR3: TGTGCCAGCAGCGGACTATCGGCCGTCTATGGCTACACCTTC.

The CDR3 DNA reads as TGTGCCTGGAGTGTACTGGGCGGGTACACCGGGGAGCTGTTTTTT. Its translation: CAWSVLGGYTGELFF. The chain is built from TRBV30 and TRBJ2-2; the D gene is possibly TRBD2 (5 bases). V shed 0 bases and J shed 3 bases, with 11 bases lying between them. CDR1 is GTSNPN and CDR2 is SVGIG in the germline V gene (reference sequence). The CDR3 length is 15 residues.